This T cell receptor beta chain was found in a study of blood T cells in healthy people across ages. The study, taken as a whole, reports: Percentage of naive T cells showed a strong correlation with TCR beta diversity.

This clonotype showed up many times. What it binds is unknown. This CDR3 comprises 14 residues. Germline V gene data show CDR1 as SGHRS and CDR2 as YFSETQ. Deletions cut 0 bases from V and 2 bases from J, with 9 bases between. Then a second PCR, running roughly 7 to 11 cycles, was carried out with a sample-barcoded 5' primer and a J-beta primer mix. TCRdb re-derived calls from the 5' RACE reads in MiXCR, one entry per CDR3 protein. The profile shows some 900,000 distinct CDR3 sequences, roughly 48% of them singletons. The sample consisted of blood. The receptor was derived from a man aged 25 to 40 in good health. The gene calls are TRBV5-1 and TRBJ2-7; D gene ambiguous. The CDR3 region is CASSLASTPYEQYF. The CDR3 bases are TGCGCCAGCAGCTTGGCCTCGACCCCCTACGAGCAGTACTTC. Complete variable domain (other parts from reference TRBV5-1 and TRBJ2-7): KAGVTQTPRYLIKTRGQQVTLSCSPISGHRSVSWYQQTPGQGLQFLFEYFSETQRNKGNFPGRFSGRQFSNSRSEMNVSTLELGDSALYLCASSLASTPYEQYFGPGTRLTVT.